What follows are 26 T cell receptor beta chains derived from one specimen sequenced in a study of T cell responses to AZD1222 COVID-19 vaccine. Sequencing was performed with immunoSEQ multiplex PCR; in TCRdb, only in-frame clones are kept and a portion is missing. Of about 100,000 clones in the sample, around 87% are singletons; the top ten hold around a sixth. The material was peripheral blood, obtained on day 0 of AZD1222 vaccination. The receptor set was obtained from an adult in good health.

J is TRBJ2-5 and V is TRBV7-3; 7 positions agree with TRBD2. This CDR3 is built from 14 residues. After removal of 2 bases from V and 0 bases from J, the junction contained 0 bases not matched to a gene. Germline V gene lookup returns CDR1 SGHTA and CDR2 FQGTGA. The CDR3 coding sequence is TGTGCCAGCAGCTTAGCGGGGGACCAAGAGACCCAGTACTTC. Translation gives CASSLAGDQETQYF.

The rearrangement joins TRBV7-8 to TRBJ2-7, with a tentative D call TRBD1 (5 bases). The CDR3 runs 16 residues. Trimming shortened V by 1 base and J by 6 bases, and 19 bases separated the two germline ends. Per germline, CDR1 SGHVS and CDR2 FQNEAQ. The DNA of the CDR3 is TGTGCCAGCAGCTTAGGAATAGGGCCTAGGGGCCCCGAGCAGTACTTC. It codes for CASSLGIGPRGPEQYF.

The chain couples TRBV11-3 to TRBJ1-3, with 10 bases that match TRBD1. This CDR3 region has 17 residues. Germline V gene data show CDR1 as SGHNT and CDR2 as YENEEA. V shed 4 bases and J 0 bases; nucleotides not matched to a gene: 6. The CDR3 bases are TGTGCCAGCAGCTCGGGGGACAGGGGCTACTCTGGAAACACCATATATTTT. Translating it yields CASSSGDRGYSGNTIYF.

The CDR3 DNA reads TGTGCCAGCAGCGTAGTGGAAGGGAGCTACACTGGGGCCAACGTCCTGACTTTC. Its protein product is CASSVVEGSYTGANVLTF. The rearrangement links TRBV9 to TRBJ2-6; the D gene is possibly TRBD2 (5 bases). Trimming removed 0 bases from V and 2 bases from J, with 15 bases in between. Germline V CDR1 and CDR2: SGDLS, YYNGEE. The CDR3 has 18 residues.

In its sample, this clone was seen once. The J gene is TRBJ1-4, the V gene TRBV11-2; 7 bases agree with TRBD1. CDR1 is SGHAT and CDR2 is FQNNGV in the germline V gene. The CDR3 runs to 15 residues. Losses at the gene ends were 5 bases for V and 7 bases for J; bases not matched to a gene: 10. The CDR3 DNA sequence: TGTGCCAGCAGCCCCGGGACAGCCTGGGGTGAAAAACTGTTTTTT. This sequence encodes CASSPGTAWGEKLFF. Full variable domain (remainder filled in from reference TRBV11-2 and TRBJ1-4): EAGVAQSPRYKIIEKRQSVAFWCNPISGHATLYWYQQILGQGPKLLIQFQNNGVVDDSQLPKDRFSAERLKGVDSTLKIQPAKLEDSAVYLCASSPGTAWGEKLFFGSGTQLSVL.

This sequence joins TRBV7-9 and TRBJ2-7; possible D gene TRBD2, 7 bases. This CDR3 is 16 amino acids long. Per the germline V gene, CDR1 is SEHNR and CDR2 is FQNEAQ (reference sequence). The V and J ends lost 1 base and 1 base respectively, with 14 bases between them. The CDR3 spells CASSLGGPGRSYEQYF. As DNA, the CDR3 is TGTGCCAGCAGCTTAGGGGGGCCCGGGAGGTCCTACGAGCAGTACTTC.

The genes are TRBV25-1 and TRBJ1-2; no reliable D call. The CDR3 runs to 11 residues. The V and J ends lost 8 bases and 8 bases respectively, with 12 bases between them. Germline-derived CDR1 and CDR2 are MGHDK and SYGVNS. This CDR3 reads CASGFGLGYTF. As DNA, the CDR3 is TGTGCCAGCGGGTTTGGGTTGGGCTACACCTTC.

J is TRBJ1-5 and V is TRBV7-2; the D is unclear. The CDR3 runs to 13 residues. CDR1 and CDR2 (germline): SGHTA, FQGNSA. V was trimmed by 3 bases and J by 7 bases, leaving 10 bases between them. DNA for the CDR3: TGTGCCAGCAGCTTCCAGGCTCAACAGCCCCAGCATTTT. Amino acids: CASSFQAQQPQHF.

The chain has TRBV29-1 and TRBJ2-7; TRBD1 might be the D (6 bases). Germline CDR1 is SQVTM and CDR2 is ANQGSEA. Trimming cost V 1 base and J 1 base, with 11 bases left between them. CDR3 length: 14 residues. CDR3 amino acids: CSVEGGPESYEQYF. The DNA for the CDR3 is TGCAGCGTTGAAGGGGGGCCTGAATCCTACGAGCAGTACTTC.

The chain joins TRBV6-5 to TRBJ1-1, with TRBD1 matching 7 bases. CDR3 size: 12 residues. CDR1 MNHEY and CDR2 SVGAGI come from the germline V gene. V dropped 4 bases and J dropped 5; count of bases not matched to a gene: 1. CDR3 in amino acids: CASSSGGTEAFF. CDR3 bases: TGTGCCAGCAGTTCAGGGGGGACTGAAGCTTTCTTT.

This clone was seen just once. The chain carries TRBV5-1 and TRBJ2-7; no firm D call. Germline V lookup: CDR1 SGHRS, CDR2 YFSETQ. The CDR3 is 13 amino acids. Trimming cost V 1 base and J 5 bases, with 10 bases left between them. Here the CDR3 reads CASSLTPRHEQYF. The DNA for the CDR3 is TGCGCCAGCAGCTTGACGCCTAGGCACGAGCAGTACTTC.

V usage is TRBV11-2 and J usage is TRBJ2-3; D may be TRBD2 (6 bases). V was cut by 8 bases and J by 2 bases, with 17 bases left in between. Looked up from germline, CDR1 is SGHAT and CDR2 is FQNNGV. This CDR3 is built from 15 residues. The CDR3 loop is CASAGLAGTTDTQYF. The CDR3 region has the DNA TGTGCCAGCGCGGGTCTGGCGGGGACCACAGATACGCAGTATTTT.

This rearrangement joins TRBV12-3 or TRBV12-4 to TRBJ1-5; no reliable D call. Trimming left V 5 bases short and J 2 bases short, with 7 bases between. CDR3 length: 13 amino acids. CDR3 nucleotide sequence: TGTGCCAGCAGTCTCAGAGGCAATCAGCCCCAGCATTTT. It translates to CASSLRGNQPQHF.

The CDR3 DNA is TGTGCCAGCAGCCCAGGGACGGAAATGAACACTGAAGCTTTCTTT. Translating it yields CASSPGTEMNTEAFF. The rearrangement joins TRBV9 to TRBJ1-1, with D perhaps matching TRBD1 (5 bases). The CDR3 contains 15 residues. V was cut by 4 bases and J by 0 bases, with 13 bases left in between. Germline CDR1 reads SGDLS; CDR2 reads YYNGEE.

The chain is built from TRBV15 and TRBJ1-2; D is unclear. The CDR3 contains 11 residues. The V end was cut by 5 bases, the J end by 5 bases, with 6 bases between. Germline V gene lookup returns CDR1 LNHNV and CDR2 YYDKDF (reference sequence). CDR3 in DNA: TGTGCCACCAGCCGGGGATATGGCTACACCTTC. Translating gives CATSRGYGYTF. Drawing the rest from reference TRBV15 and TRBJ1-2, the complete variable domain is DAMVIQNPRYQVTQFGKPVTLSCSQTLNHNVMYWYQQKSSQAPKLLFHYYDKDFNNEADTPDNFQSRRPNTSFCFLDIRSPGLGDTAMYLCATSRGYGYTFGSGTRLTVV.

J is TRBJ2-3 and V is TRBV5-1; 8 positions agree with TRBD2. Germline CDR1 reads SGHRS; CDR2 reads YFSETQ. The CDR3 totals 15 residues. With V trimmed by 2 bases and J by 0 bases, 2 bases remained unmatched. CDR3 sequence: CASSLLAVSTDTQYF. The CDR3 DNA sequence: TGCGCCAGCAGCTTACTAGCGGTCAGCACAGATACGCAGTATTTT.

In this sample, this clone turned up a few times. The chain uses TRBV11-3 and TRBJ2-2; either TRBD1 or TRBD2 may supply D (5 bases each). Germline lookup yields CDR1 SGHNT and CDR2 YENEEA. The CDR3 runs 14 residues. The ends were cut back, 5 bases at V and 6 bases at J, with 13 bases in the middle. CDR3 coding DNA: TGTGCCAGCAGCAGAGGGGTCCCCTCCGGGGAGCTGTTTTTT. It encodes CASSRGVPSGELFF.

V usage is TRBV18 and J usage is TRBJ1-2; tentative D call: TRBD1 (6 bases). Germline assignment: CDR1 KGHSH and CDR2 LQKENI. The CDR3 consists of 13 residues. Trimming took off 7 bases at V and 4 bases at J, with 13 bases between the two ends. The chain's CDR3 is CASFIGGGYGYTF. The CDR3 region has the DNA TGTGCCAGCTTCATTGGGGGCGGCTATGGCTACACCTTC. Using reference TRBV18 and TRBJ1-2 for the parts outside the CDR3, the full variable domain is NAGVMQNPRHLVRRRGQEARLRCSPMKGHSHVYWYRQLPEEGLKFMVYLQKENIIDESGMPKERFSAEFPKEGPSILRIQQVVRGDSAAYFCASFIGGGYGYTFGSGTRLTVV.

The chain has TRBV11-3 and TRBJ2-7; D is possibly TRBD1 or TRBD2 (5 bases each). This CDR3 spans 14 amino acids. V shed 3 bases and J shed 7 bases, with 16 bases lying between them. In germline, CDR1 is SGHNT, CDR2 YENEEA. The CDR3 DNA sequence: TGTGCCAGCAGCTTGAGGGGAGACATGGGGGAGCAGTACTTC. Translated, it gives CASSLRGDMGEQYF.

This sequence joins TRBV30 and TRBJ1-1; D remains ambiguous. V was pared by 7 bases and J by 1 base, with 13 bases between. Germline V gives CDR1 GTSNPN, CDR2 SVGIG (reference sequence). This CDR3 is built from 13 residues. The CDR3 loop reads CASQVTENTEAFF. Written as DNA, the CDR3 is TGTGCCTCCCAAGTTACGGAGAACACTGAAGCTTTCTTT.

In regard to this clone: Different DNA sequences within this sample yield the same CDR3. The chain recombines TRBV5-1 with TRBJ2-1; 10 positions match TRBD2. The CDR3 runs to 16 residues. Germline trimming cut 2 bases from V and 1 base from J; bases unmatched to any gene: 3. Germline V gene lookup returns CDR1 SGHRS and CDR2 YFSETQ. CDR3 nucleotides: TGCGCCAGCAGCTTAGCTAGCGGGAGTTCCTACAATGAGCAGTTCTTC. Protein sequence: CASSLASGSSYNEQFF.

The chain is built from TRBV5-4 and TRBJ1-5; D possibly corresponds to TRBD1 (5 bases). This CDR3 contains 15 residues. Germline assignment: CDR1 SGHNT and CDR2 YYREEE (reference sequence). Trimming shortened V by 5 bases and J by 4 bases, and 16 bases separated the two germline ends. CDR3 nucleotides: TGTGCCAGCAGGCCTCTTCCCCCAGGGAATCAGCCCCAGCATTTT. It is translated as CASRPLPPGNQPQHF.

V and J are TRBV7-9 and TRBJ1-2, with D uncertain. With 3 bases removed from V and 4 bases from J, the gap between germline ends came to 15 bases. The germline V gene has CDR1 SEHNR and CDR2 FQNEAQ (reference sequence). This CDR3 spans 15 amino acids. The CDR3 loop reads CASSLGGDPAYGYTF. The CDR3 DNA sequence: TGTGCCAGCAGCTTGGGAGGAGATCCAGCCTATGGCTACACCTTC.

The chain links TRBV7-6 to TRBJ1-1; TRBD1 is a possible D gene (5 bases). CDR3 length equals 13 residues. Germline values: CDR1 SGHVS, CDR2 FNYEAQ. Trimming shortened V by 3 bases and J by 2 bases, and 7 bases separated the two germline ends. The CDR3 DNA is TGTGCCAGCAGCTTTCAGGGAAACACTGAAGCTTTCTTT. Its translation is CASSFQGNTEAFF.

By its share, this clone is medium-sized (0.01 to 0.1%). V and J are TRBV4-3 and TRBJ2-3, with D possibly TRBD2 on 5 matching bases. Deletions cut 4 bases from V and 5 bases from J, with 19 bases between. Per the germline V gene, CDR1 is LGHNA and CDR2 is YSLEER. There are 16 residues in the CDR3. The CDR3 DNA reads TGCGCCAGCAGCCGAACCCTGAGCCGGGAAGGAGATACGCAGTATTTT. It encodes CASSRTLSREGDTQYF.

J is TRBJ2-7 and V is TRBV11-1, with no clear D. Germline CDR1 is SGHAT and CDR2 is FQDESV (reference sequence). The CDR3 is 15 residues long. Trimming left V 1 base short and J 2 bases short, with 12 bases between. The CDR3 reads CASSLGPPGAYEQYF. The CDR3 DNA is TGTGCCAGCAGCTTAGGCCCCCCCGGCGCCTACGAGCAGTACTTC.